A single sample gave rise to the 24 T cell receptor beta chains below, sequenced in a study of blood T cell repertoires in COVID-19. Profiling relied on immunoSEQ multiplex PCR, and the TCRdb table lists in-frame clones only, not all of them. This sample yields 200,000 to 300,000 clones, of which roughly 89% are seen a single time; approximately 4.2% belongs to the top ten. The sequencing input was PBMCs or T cells enriched from blood (not recorded which). Receptors originate from a woman aged 25 to 45 who had recovered from COVID-19.

CDR3 in amino acids: CAISEMFGLAYEQYF. CDR3 sequence (DNA): TGTGCCATCAGTGAGATGTTTGGACTAGCCTACGAGCAGTACTTC. This chain connects TRBV10-3 to TRBJ2-7; TRBD2 agrees at 7 bases. The germline V gene has CDR1 ENHRY and CDR2 SYGVKD. V trimming: 2 bases; J trimming: 2 bases; junction bases outside the gene matches: 6. The CDR3 has 15 residues.

The CDR3 DNA is TGTGCCAGCAGCGCCAATTTGGGACAGGGAGAGACCCAGTACTTC. It is translated as CASSANLGQGETQYF. The chain couples TRBV9 to TRBJ2-5; 9 nucleotides line up with TRBD1. Looked up from germline, CDR1 is SGDLS and CDR2 is YYNGEE. This CDR3 has 15 residues. Losses at the gene ends were 3 bases for V and 4 bases for J; bases not matched to a gene: 7.

The rearrangement joins TRBV19 to TRBJ1-1; TRBD1 matches 9 bases. V lost 2 bases and J lost 0; bases outside the gene matches: 10. CDR1 is LNHDA, CDR2 SQIVND, per germline (reference sequence). The CDR3 contains 18 residues. The CDR3 region is CASSIRAEGQGMNTEAFF. Written as DNA, the CDR3 is TGTGCCAGTAGTATAAGGGCGGAGGGACAGGGAATGAACACTGAAGCTTTCTTT.

V is TRBV7-9 and J is TRBJ1-2; tentatively, D is TRBD1 (6 bases). Between the trimmed V and J ends, which lost 6 bases and 2 bases, there was a span of 25 bases. Germline CDR1 SEHNR, CDR2 FQNEAQ (reference sequence). The CDR3 loop spans 18 amino acids. CDR3 in DNA: TGTGCCAGCAGACCGACCCTCCGGGCAGGGGCGTCAAACTATGGCTACACCTTC. Its translation is CASRPTLRAGASNYGYTF.

This chain joins TRBV7-3 and TRBJ2-2; D is possibly TRBD2 (5 bases). From germline, CDR1 is SGHTA and CDR2 FQGTGA. V shed 0 bases and J shed 6 bases, with 14 bases lying between them. This CDR3 contains 16 residues. CDR3 nucleotide sequence: TGTGCCAGCAGCTTAACGCGTGCCCTAGCCCCCGGGGAGCTGTTTTTT. Translation gives CASSLTRALAPGELFF.

The genes are TRBV28 and TRBJ2-7; 7 bases agree with TRBD1. V was clipped by 6 bases and J by 2 bases; unmatched bases: 7. Germline values: CDR1 MDHEN, CDR2 SYDVKM. The CDR3 spans 14 residues. CDR3 in amino acids: CASRKTTGTYEQYF. The CDR3 DNA follows: TGTGCCAGCAGGAAGACGACAGGGACCTACGAGCAGTACTTC.

V gene TRBV23-1 combines with J gene TRBJ1-1, with D uncertain. TRBV23-1 is treated as an ORF (open reading frame) with a function not yet certain. Deletions cut 6 bases from V and 4 bases from J, with 9 bases between. The CDR3 loop spans 12 amino acids. The chain's CDR3 is CASSQVGTEAFF. The CDR3 DNA sequence: TGCGCCAGCAGCCAGGTTGGCACTGAAGCTTTCTTT.

The chain uses TRBV30 and TRBJ1-2; D ambiguous. CDR1 and CDR2 (germline): GTSNPN, SVGIG (reference sequence). This CDR3 is 13 amino acids long. V dropped 0 bases and J dropped 2 bases, with 7 bases sitting between them. The CDR3 DNA follows: TGTGCCTGGAGTGTACCCCGGAACTATGGCTACACCTTC. It codes for CAWSVPRNYGYTF.

The chain recombines TRBV24-1 with TRBJ1-4; maybe TRBD1 (6 bases). This CDR3 comprises 16 residues. CDR1 and CDR2 from the germline V gene are KGHDR and SFDVKD. V lost 4 bases and J lost 2, with 13 bases in between. CDR3 sequence reads: CATSDRDIGTNEKLFF. CDR3 DNA: TGTGCCACCAGTGACCGGGACATAGGTACTAATGAAAAACTGTTTTTT.

This sequence joins TRBV2 and TRBJ1-2; 7 bases map to TRBD1. Germline CDR1 reads SNHLY; CDR2 reads FYNNEI. This CDR3 comprises 13 residues. The ends lost 5 bases at V and 4 bases at J; junction bases unmatched: 4. CDR3 protein: CASSTGQVYGYTF. CDR3 DNA sequence: TGTGCCAGCAGTACCGGACAGGTCTATGGCTACACCTTC.

This chain uses TRBV13 with TRBJ1-5; 8 bases fit TRBD1. In germline, CDR1 is PRHDT, CDR2 FYEKMQ (reference sequence). V gave up 5 bases and J gave up 3 bases; unmatched junction bases: 9. The length of the CDR3 is 16 residues. In DNA form, the CDR3 reads TGTGCCAGCAGCCTCGGGACAGGCCTACCCAATCAGCCCCAGCATTTT. Its translation: CASSLGTGLPNQPQHF. The full variable domain, in which reference TRBV13 and TRBJ1-5 provide the parts outside the CDR3, is AAGVIQSPRHLIKEKRETATLKCYPIPRHDTVYWYQQGPGQDPQFLISFYEKMQSDKGSIPDRFSAQQFSDYHSELNMSSLELGDSALYFCASSLGTGLPNQPQHFGDGTRLSIL.

CDR3 bases: TGTGCCAGCAGTCGAACGGCCGACAGGGTCTCTGACGAGCAGTACTTC. The encoded protein is CASSRTADRVSDEQYF. The V and J genes are TRBV6-6 and TRBJ2-7, with TRBD1 identical over 7 bases. V lost 5 bases to trimming and J lost 5 bases; unmatched junction nucleotides: 15. The germline V gene has CDR1 MNHNY and CDR2 SVGAGI (reference sequence). CDR3 length: 16 amino acids.

The chain couples TRBV7-9 to TRBJ1-2, with D perhaps TRBD1 (5 bases). The V gene lost 1 base and the J gene lost 4 bases, with 10 bases spanning the gap. The length of the CDR3 is 14 residues. Germline lookup yields CDR1 SEHNR and CDR2 FQNEAQ (reference sequence). The CDR3 DNA is TGTGCCAGCAGCTTAGAGGGGTACAGCTATGGCTACACCTTC. Its protein product is CASSLEGYSYGYTF.

CDR3 sequence reads: CASSQAGESADTQYF. CDR3 in DNA: TGTGCCAGCAGCCAAGCGGGAGAATCCGCAGATACGCAGTATTTT. The V gene is TRBV4-2, the J gene TRBJ2-3, with D possibly matching TRBD2 (6 bases). Trimming took off 1 base at V and 4 bases at J, with 12 bases between the two ends. Germline CDR1 LGHNA, CDR2 YNFKEQ. The CDR3 loop spans 15 amino acids.

This clone has only one observation. The chain is built from TRBV10-3 and TRBJ2-2; D is possibly TRBD2 (7 bases). This CDR3 comprises 15 residues. Trimming removed 2 bases at V and 6 bases at J, with 13 bases between. Per germline, CDR1 ENHRY and CDR2 SYGVKD. In nucleotides, the CDR3 is TGTGCCATCAGTGAGCGGGGGGCGATCTCCGGGGAGCTGTTTTTT. It codes for CAISERGAISGELFF.

The chain combines TRBV6-5 with TRBJ1-4; 9 bases agree with TRBD1. The CDR3 length is 15 residues. The germline gives CDR1 MNHEY, CDR2 SVGAGI. With V trimmed by 2 bases and J by 10 bases, 8 bases remained unmatched. CDR3 region: CASSYAWDRVGKLFF. The CDR3 DNA follows: TGTGCCAGCAGTTACGCTTGGGACAGGGTGGGAAAACTGTTTTTT.

The rearrangement joins TRBV21-1 to TRBJ2-1; TRBD1 is the table's D call and was not checked against the DNA. TRBV21-1 is termed a pseudogene. The CDR3 runs to 17 residues. Written as DNA, the CDR3 is TGTGCCAGCAGCAAAGTTAAGGGGTTGAGCTCCTACAATGAGCAGTTCTTC. Protein sequence: CASSKVKGLSSYNEQFF.

The chain is built from TRBV27 and TRBJ2-5; 12 positions agree with TRBD2. With 4 bases clipped from V and 11 bases from J, the junction kept 8 bases outside the gene matches. The CDR3 has 14 amino acids. CDR1 is MNHEY, CDR2 SMNVEV, per germline (reference sequence). CDR3 loop: CASSSKTSGRDQYF. Here the CDR3 DNA reads TGTGCCAGCAGTTCCAAGACTAGCGGGAGAGATCAGTACTTC.

The V call is TRBV19, the J call TRBJ1-6, with 7 bases aligning to TRBD1. J gave up 7 bases and V 5 bases, and 11 bases lay outside the gene matches. The length of the CDR3 is 16 residues. CDR1 is LNHDA and CDR2 is SQIVND in the germline V gene (reference sequence). The CDR3 protein is CASSSPPGQLNSPLHF. For the CDR3, the DNA is TGTGCCAGTAGTTCCCCGCCGGGACAGTTAAATTCACCCCTCCACTTT.

V usage is TRBV4-3 and J usage is TRBJ2-1, with TRBD2 matching 9 bases. The CDR3 contains 16 residues. Germline V gene data show CDR1 as LGHNA and CDR2 as YSLEER. Trimming at V came to 8 bases and at J to 7 bases, leaving 15 bases not matched to a gene. The CDR3 DNA reads TGCGCCAGCCAGGGGGGAAGGACTAGCGAGGGAAATGAGCAGTTCTTC. Its protein product is CASQGGRTSEGNEQFF.

The chain carries TRBV19 and TRBJ1-1, with a weak D call TRBD1 (5 bases). This CDR3 contains 15 residues. The germline V gene encodes CDR1 LNHDA and CDR2 SQIVND (reference sequence). V lost 1 base to trimming and J lost 3 bases, with 12 bases between them. The CDR3 loop reads CASSIGRGGDTEAFF. The CDR3 DNA reads as TGTGCCAGTAGTATAGGAAGGGGTGGTGACACTGAAGCTTTCTTT.

The chain has TRBV27 and TRBJ2-7, with 10 bases matching TRBD2. The CDR3 has 16 residues. V dropped 7 bases and J dropped 2; count of bases not matched to a gene: 11. From germline, CDR1 is MNHEY and CDR2 SMNVEV (reference sequence). CDR3 region: CASTAQAGGRAYEQYF. For the CDR3, the DNA is TGTGCCAGCACCGCCCAAGCGGGGGGGAGGGCCTACGAGCAGTACTTC.

V usage is TRBV5-6 and J usage is TRBJ2-3; D remains unclear. V dropped 4 bases and J dropped 0 bases, with 6 bases sitting between them. Per germline, CDR1 SGHDT and CDR2 YYEEEE. The CDR3 totals 13 residues. The CDR3 DNA follows: TGTGCCAGCAGCCGAGCTAGCACAGATACGCAGTATTTT. Translated, it gives CASSRASTDTQYF.

This clone occurred once. The CDR3 reads CASSYGEEGTEAFF. The CDR3 DNA reads TGTGCCAGCAGTTACGGGGAAGAGGGCACTGAAGCTTTCTTT. V is TRBV6-5 and J is TRBJ1-1; the D is unclear. The CDR3 covers 14 residues. From germline, CDR1 is MNHEY and CDR2 SVGAGI. V lost 2 bases to trimming and J lost 4 bases, with 11 bases between them.